This TCR beta chain derives from a study of patients and donors after allogeneic stem cell transplantation. MiXCR was run by TCRdb on the RT-PCR reads, yielding one entry per CDR3 protein. The sample carries roughly 250,000 distinct CDR3 sequences, less than 15% recorded once. The CDR3 spans 13 residues. Germline V gene data show CDR1 as LGHNT and CDR2 as FRNRAP. V trimming: 7 bases; J trimming: 8 bases; junction bases outside the gene matches: 3. This clonotype was observed a few times. The specimen was blood, either unsorted or a sorted T cell fraction (not recorded which). The TCR sequence derives from a human donor who was either an allogeneic HSCT recipient or a stem cell or donor lymphocyte infusion donor (not recorded which). It is not recorded whose cells these are; they may come from a transplant donor. The J gene is TRBJ2-1, the V gene TRBV12-5, with TRBD2 matching 12 bases. The CDR3 region is CASAGTSGHEQFF. CDR3 DNA: TGTGCTAGTGCCGGGACTAGCGGGCATGAGCAGTTCTTC.